This T cell receptor (beta chain) was sequenced during a study of a mutant IDH1 vaccine in newly diagnosed glioma. Study information: Vaccine administration was initiated 4-6 weeks following radiotherapy alone, or with temozolomide cycles.

The CDR3 consists of 15 residues. Trimming took 0 bases from V and 7 from J, leaving 13 bases between them. CDR1 and CDR2 (germline): MGHRA, YSYEKL. Produced via immunoSEQ multiplex PCR; TCRdb's table is partial and in-frame only. The sample includes around 61,000 clones, 85% to 90% of them seen just once. Points on this clone: Its antigen is not known.

The study, taken as a whole, reports: There seemed to be no relation between pseudoprogression and changes in top peripheral T cell clonotypes.

This sample's time point: week 5, during vaccination. Every vaccination contained 300 ug of the mutant IDH1 20-mer peptide and was paired with topical imiquimod. The chain combines TRBV4-1 with TRBJ2-1; unclear D gene. This clonotype originated in a woman aged 40 to 50 with glioma. The sample consisted of PBMCs, taken from a glioma patient whose treatment included an IDH1 peptide vaccine. The CDR3 DNA follows: TGCGCCAGCAGCCAAGATCGCGGTCCCCTTAATGAGCAGTTCTTC. It specifies CASSQDRGPLNEQFF.